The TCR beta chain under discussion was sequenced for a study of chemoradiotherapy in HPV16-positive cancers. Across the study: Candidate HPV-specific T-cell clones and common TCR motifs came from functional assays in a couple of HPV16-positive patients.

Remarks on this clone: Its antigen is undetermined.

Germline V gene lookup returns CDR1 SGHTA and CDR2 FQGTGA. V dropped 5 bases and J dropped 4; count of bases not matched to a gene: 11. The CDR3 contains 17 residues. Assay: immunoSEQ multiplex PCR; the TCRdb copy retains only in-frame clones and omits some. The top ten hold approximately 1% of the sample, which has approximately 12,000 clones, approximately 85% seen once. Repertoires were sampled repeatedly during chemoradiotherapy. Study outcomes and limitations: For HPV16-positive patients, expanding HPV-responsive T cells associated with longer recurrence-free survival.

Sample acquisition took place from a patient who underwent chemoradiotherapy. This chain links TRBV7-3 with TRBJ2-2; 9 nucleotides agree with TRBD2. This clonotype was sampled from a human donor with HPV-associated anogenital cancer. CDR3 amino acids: CASSPVGRGGPTGELFF. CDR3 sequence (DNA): TGTGCCAGCAGCCCGGTGGGGCGGGGGGGCCCCACCGGGGAGCTGTTTTTT.